This TCR beta chain came from a study of technical replicates of blood from several donors. Germline assignment: CDR1 SGHVS and CDR2 FQNEAQ. Trimming stripped 3 bases from V and 2 bases from J, with 8 bases between. This CDR3 comprises 14 residues. Generated by immunoSEQ multiplex PCR, the TCRdb table keeps only in-frame clones and is missing some. The sample has tens of thousands of clones, around 96% seen once. The sequence was obtained from a human donor in good health. Some clones in this sample may be carry-over from other donors' samples. The chain is built from TRBV7-8 and TRBJ1-5; D possibly corresponds to TRBD1 (5 bases). The source material was PBMCs. The CDR3 nucleotides are TGTGCCAGCAGCTTTTTGGGGCGCAATCAGCCCCAGCATTTT. The encoded protein is CASSFLGRNQPQHF.